These T cell receptor beta chains were read from a single sample in a study of PD-L1 blockade in urothelial cancer. Generated by immunoSEQ multiplex PCR, the TCRdb table keeps only in-frame clones and is missing some. The sample holds roughly 120,000 clones, less than 95% seen once. Specimen: PBMCs, collected around atezolizumab (anti-PD-L1) treatment. The receptors come from a man in his sixties with urothelial cancer. The CDR3 runs from the conserved cysteine through the conserved F or W. A D gene is named only where the DNA matches it firmly. Size values are once, few and many counts, or a class for expanded clones, and some rows have none.

d_call j_call cdr3_length v_call clone_size cdr3_nt cdr3_aa
TRBD2 TRBJ2-2 18 TRBV4-3 . TGCGCCAGCAGCCAATCGGGACTAGCGGGGGGGCCGTCCGGGGAGCTGTTTTTT CASSQSGLAGGPSGELFF
. TRBJ1-2 17 TRBV30 few TGTGCCTGGAGCCCGGGCCCTGTTAATGGGGGGAACTATGGCTACACCTTC CAWSPGPVNGGNYGYTF
. TRBJ2-1 15 TRBV5-1 once TGCGCCAGCAGCTTGGGACTAGTGGGGGACAATGAGCAGTTCTTC CASSLGLVGDNEQFF
. TRBJ2-3 15 TRBV7-2 . TGTGCCAGCAGCTCCAGAGGCTTCGGGACAGATACGCAGTATTTT CASSSRGFGTDTQYF
TRBD2 TRBJ2-1 16 TRBV5-1 . TGCGCCAGCAGCAAGGGGACTAGCAGTGACTACAATGAGCAGTTCTTC CASSKGTSSDYNEQFF
TRBD1 TRBJ2-3 15 TRBV5-4 . TGTGCCAGCAGCTCCGGACAGGGTGGGTCAGATACGCAGTATTTT CASSSGQGGSDTQYF
TRBD2 TRBJ2-1 15 TRBV14 . TGTGCCAGCAGCCAAGGCGGGAGCTCCTACAATGAGCAGTTCTTC CASSQGGSSYNEQFF
TRBD1 TRBJ2-5 15 TRBV19 . TGTGCCGGGATAGGGGGCACCCACCAACAAGAGACCCAGTACTTC CAGIGGTHQQETQYF
TRBD1 TRBJ2-1 14 TRBV5-6 . TGTGCCAGCAGCTTGGGACAGGGCTACAATGAGCAGTTCTTC CASSLGQGYNEQFF
. TRBJ1-3 16 TRBV19 once TGTGCCAGTAGGACGGCAGGGGCTAGCTCTGGAAACACCATATATTTT CASRTAGASSGNTIYF
TRBD1 TRBJ1-2 16 TRBV5-1 . TGCGCCAGCAGCCCGGACGAACAGGGGAAGAGCTATGGCTACACCTTC CASSPDEQGKSYGYTF
TRBD2 TRBJ2-1 15 TRBV5-6 once TGTGCCAGCAGCCCGGGACTAGCGGGGGGGACTGGGCAGTTCTTC CASSPGLAGGTGQFF
TRBD1 TRBJ1-2 17 TRBV2 . TGTGCCAGCAGTGAAGCGCGTACAGGGGGATATTACTATGGCTACACCTTC CASSEARTGGYYYGYTF
. TRBJ2-7 13 TRBV19 . TGTGCCAGTAGTATAGGGGGCGGCTACGAGCAGTACTTC CASSIGGGYEQYF
TRBD2 TRBJ2-5 18 TRBV27 . TGTGCCAGCAGTTTAGAAGGTTTAGCGGGGGGTTCAGTGGAGACCCAGTACTTC CASSLEGLAGGSVETQYF
TRBD2 TRBJ2-1 15 TRBV11-2 . TGTGCCAGCAGCTGGGGGACTAGCGGTTTCAATGAGCAGTTCTTC CASSWGTSGFNEQFF
. TRBJ2-1 15 TRBV10-1 few TGCGCCAGCAGTGAGTCGGTGAGCTCCTACAATGAGCAGTTCTTC CASSESVSSYNEQFF
TRBD1 TRBJ2-5 15 TRBV10-3 . TGTGCCATCAGCATTACAGGGGGCGAAGGGGAGACCCAGTACTTC CAISITGGEGETQYF